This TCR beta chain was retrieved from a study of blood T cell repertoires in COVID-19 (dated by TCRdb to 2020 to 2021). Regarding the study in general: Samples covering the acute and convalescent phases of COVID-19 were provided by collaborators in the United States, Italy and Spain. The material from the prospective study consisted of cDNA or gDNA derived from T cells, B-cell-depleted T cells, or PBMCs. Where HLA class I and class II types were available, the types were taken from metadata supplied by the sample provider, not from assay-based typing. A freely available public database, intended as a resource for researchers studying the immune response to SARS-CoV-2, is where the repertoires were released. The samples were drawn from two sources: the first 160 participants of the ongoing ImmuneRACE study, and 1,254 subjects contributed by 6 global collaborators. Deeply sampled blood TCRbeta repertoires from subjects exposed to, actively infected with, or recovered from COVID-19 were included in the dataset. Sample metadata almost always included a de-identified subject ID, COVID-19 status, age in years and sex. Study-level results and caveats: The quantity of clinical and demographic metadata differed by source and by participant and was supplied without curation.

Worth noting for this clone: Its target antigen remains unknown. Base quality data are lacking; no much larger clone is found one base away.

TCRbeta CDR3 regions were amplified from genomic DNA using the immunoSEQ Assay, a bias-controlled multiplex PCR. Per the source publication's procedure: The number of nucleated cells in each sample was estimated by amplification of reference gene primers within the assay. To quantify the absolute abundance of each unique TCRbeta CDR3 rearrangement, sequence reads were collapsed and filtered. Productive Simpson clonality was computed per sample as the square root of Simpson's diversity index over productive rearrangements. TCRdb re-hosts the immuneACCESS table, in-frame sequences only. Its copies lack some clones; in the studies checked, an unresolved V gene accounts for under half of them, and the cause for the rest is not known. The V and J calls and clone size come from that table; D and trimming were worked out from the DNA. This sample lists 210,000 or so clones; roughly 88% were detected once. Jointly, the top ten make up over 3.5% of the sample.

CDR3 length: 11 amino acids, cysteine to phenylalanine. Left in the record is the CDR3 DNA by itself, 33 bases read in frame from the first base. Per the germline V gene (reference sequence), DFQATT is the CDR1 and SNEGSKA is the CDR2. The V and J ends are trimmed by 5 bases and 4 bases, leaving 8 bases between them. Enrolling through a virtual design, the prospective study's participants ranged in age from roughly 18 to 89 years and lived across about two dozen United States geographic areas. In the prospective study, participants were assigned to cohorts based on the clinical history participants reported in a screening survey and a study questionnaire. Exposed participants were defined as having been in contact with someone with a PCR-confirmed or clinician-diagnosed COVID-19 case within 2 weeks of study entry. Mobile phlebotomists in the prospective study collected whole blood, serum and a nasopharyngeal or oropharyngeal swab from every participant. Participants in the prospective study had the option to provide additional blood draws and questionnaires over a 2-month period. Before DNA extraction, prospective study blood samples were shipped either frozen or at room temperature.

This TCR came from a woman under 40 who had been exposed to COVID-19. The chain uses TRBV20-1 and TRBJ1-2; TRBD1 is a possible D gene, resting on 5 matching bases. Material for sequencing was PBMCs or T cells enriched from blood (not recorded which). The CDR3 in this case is CSADQGYGYTF. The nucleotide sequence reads TGCAGTGCTGACCAGGGCTATGGCTACACCTTC.